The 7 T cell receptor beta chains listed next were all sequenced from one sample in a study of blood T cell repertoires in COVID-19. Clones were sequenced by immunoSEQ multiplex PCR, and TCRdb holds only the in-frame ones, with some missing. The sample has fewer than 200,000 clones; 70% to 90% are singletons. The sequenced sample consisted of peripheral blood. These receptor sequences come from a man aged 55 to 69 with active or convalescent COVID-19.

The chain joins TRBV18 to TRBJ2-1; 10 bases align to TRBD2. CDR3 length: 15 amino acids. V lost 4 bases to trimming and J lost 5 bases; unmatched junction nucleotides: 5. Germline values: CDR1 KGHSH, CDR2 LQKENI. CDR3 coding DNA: TGTGCCAGCTCACTCGGACTAGCGGAAGACAATGAGCAGTTCTTC. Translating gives CASSLGLAEDNEQFF.

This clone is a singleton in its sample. The CDR3 region has the DNA TGCGCCAGCAGCTTGGACGGGACAGGGGGCGGCTACACCTTC. Translation: CASSLDGTGGGYTF. The V gene is TRBV5-1, the J gene TRBJ1-2; 12 bases map to TRBD1. The CDR3 has 14 amino acids. Germline V gene lookup returns CDR1 SGHRS and CDR2 YFSETQ. With V trimmed by 0 bases and J by 8 bases, 2 bases remained unmatched. The variable domain in full, completed from reference TRBV5-1 and TRBJ1-2, reads KAGVTQTPRYLIKTRGQQVTLSCSPISGHRSVSWYQQTPGQGLQFLFEYFSETQRNKGNFPGRFSGRQFSNSRSEMNVSTLELGDSALYLCASSLDGTGGGYTFGSGTRLTVV.

The CDR3 protein is CASSLDDRGPGNTIYF. The CDR3 region has the DNA TGCGCCAGCAGCTTGGACGACAGGGGGCCTGGAAACACCATATATTTT. The J gene is TRBJ1-3, the V gene TRBV5-1, with 10 bases fitting TRBD1. The CDR3 runs 16 residues. Trimming removed 0 bases from V and 2 bases from J; junction bases left unmatched: 2. From germline, CDR1 is SGHRS and CDR2 YFSETQ. Using reference TRBV5-1 and TRBJ1-3 for the parts outside the CDR3, the full variable domain is KAGVTQTPRYLIKTRGQQVTLSCSPISGHRSVSWYQQTPGQGLQFLFEYFSETQRNKGNFPGRFSGRQFSNSRSEMNVSTLELGDSALYLCASSLDDRGPGNTIYFGEGSWLTVV.

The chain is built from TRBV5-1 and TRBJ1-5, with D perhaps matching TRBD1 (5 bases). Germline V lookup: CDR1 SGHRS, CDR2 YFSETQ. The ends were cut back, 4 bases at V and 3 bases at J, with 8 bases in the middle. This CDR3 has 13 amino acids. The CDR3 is CASSPGHNQPQHF. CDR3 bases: TGCGCCAGCAGCCCCGGACACAATCAGCCCCAGCATTTT.

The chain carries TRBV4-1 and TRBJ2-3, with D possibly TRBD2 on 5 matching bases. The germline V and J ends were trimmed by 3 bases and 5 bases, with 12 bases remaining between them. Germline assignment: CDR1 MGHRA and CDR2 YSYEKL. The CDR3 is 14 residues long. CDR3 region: CASSHVGRRDTQYF. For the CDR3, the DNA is TGCGCCAGCAGCCATGTAGGGAGAAGAGATACGCAGTATTTT.

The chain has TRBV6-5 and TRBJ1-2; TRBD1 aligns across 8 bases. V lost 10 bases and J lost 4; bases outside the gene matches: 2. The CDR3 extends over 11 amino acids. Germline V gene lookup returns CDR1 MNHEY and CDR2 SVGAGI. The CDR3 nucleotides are TGTGCCACCAGGGGGCTCTATGGCTACACCTTC. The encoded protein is CATRGLYGYTF.

CDR3 in amino acids: CASSPDRSNTGELFF. The CDR3 region has the DNA TGTGCCAGCAGTCCCGACAGGTCGAACACCGGGGAGCTGTTTTTT. The V and J genes are TRBV6-6 and TRBJ2-2, with D perhaps TRBD1 (6 bases). Germline V gives CDR1 MNHNY, CDR2 SVGAGI (reference sequence). V was pared by 5 bases and J by 0 bases, with 10 bases between. CDR3 length equals 15 residues.